One T cell receptor (beta chain) is described in this entry. This clonotype was counted ten times or more. This receptor's antigen is unknown. No much larger clone exists at a distance of one base, and base qualities are not known. Amplification of TCR beta CDR3 regions was carried out from RNA transcripts. A first-round RT-PCR of the TCR CDR3 used the HTBI primer set with the Qiagen OneStep RT-PCR kit. A second multiplex PCR round built the libraries, followed by size selection and purification. Libraries were sequenced paired-end with 100 bp reads on an Illumina HiSeq2000. Per the authors' processing: SOAPnuke was used to process the raw data, removing reads that contained adapters or uncalled bases, had a mean Phred below 15, or lacked an exact match to the constant primer or identifier. High-quality paired reads were merged with COPE v1.2.5, and unique nucleotide sequences were defined as clonotypes. MiTCR v1.1 was used to align clonotypes to the IMGT TRBV, TRBD and TRBJ reference segments. Analysis was restricted to V-J combinations with a frequency above 0.0001, which covered about 99% of repertoires. A TCS score was defined as the ratio of F50 (clonal expansion) to E x V (chaos), with BLOSUM62-based TCRdist applied between CDR3 peptides within each V-J. Welch's t-statistics and random forest reduced 500 to 550 V-J features to under 15, which were used in a naive Bayes classifier (R e1071). TCRdb reran the public reads through fastp at Q25 and MiXCR, keeping productive beta chains. Rows merge per CDR3 protein into single entries with the most common DNA and genes. None of the V and J calls come from the authors' own analysis; TCRdb made them. The sample profile shows under 250,000 distinct CDR3 sequences; about a sixth of them were found once. The top ten clonotypes cover over 45% of the sample.

The sample comes from a study of T cells in Graves' hyperthyroidism and ophthalmopathy (dated by TCRdb to between 2018 and 2021). With regard to the full study: Peripheral blood was collected at initial diagnosis, before any treatment. To identify TCR V-J signatures that set the groups apart, the researchers used a discovery cohort of 90 to 100 patients, made up of roughly 40 with Graves' ophthalmopathy and approximately 57 with stable Graves' hyperthyroidism. Prospective prediction of ophthalmopathy was tested in an independent validation cohort of some 20 hyperthyroidism patients and approximately 17 patients who later progressed to ophthalmopathy. For training and testing, the 100 or so patients in the discovery cohort were randomly divided in a 7:3 ratio. In addition, the study compared T-cell repertoires in thyroid tissue and in blood from over 5 Graves' hyperthyroidism patients. Following sampling, methimazole starting at 30 mg daily was given to hyperthyroidism patients, and high-dose intravenous methylprednisolone was given to ophthalmopathy patients. The paper reports TCR Vbeta CDR3 sequencing of some 140 peripheral blood samples: 40 or so ophthalmopathy, fewer than 80 hyperthyroidism and approximately 17 progressor patients.

The study at large found these results: During validation, the model predicted progression to ophthalmopathy a median of around 6 months ahead of onset, with just under 71% sensitivity and 72.22% specificity. In cross-validation, a model built on a 13 V-J signature told ophthalmopathy apart from stable hyperthyroidism with over 85% sensitivity and around 84% specificity, and in testing the same model reached 80%/75%. Most expanded thyroid clonotypes (frequency above 0.001) were also detected in blood, suggesting blood repertoires may reflect thyroid immune responses. No statistical method was used to fix the sample size in advance, and group allocation was not hidden from the investigators.

Trimming accounts for 6 bases at V and 10 bases at J, while the number of junction bases matched to no gene is 4. The CDR3 measures 11 amino acids from cysteine to phenylalanine. The DNA shown is the 33-base CDR3, in frame from base 1. Graves' hyperthyroidism was defined as stable when no progression to ophthalmopathy occurred over 18 months of follow-up. Hyperthyroidism patients were newly diagnosed, had a disease duration of under 2 months, and were aged 18 to 65 years. Exclusion was applied to patients with uncontrolled infections, other autoimmune diseases, pregnancy or lactation. Diagnoses were established on the basis of clinical symptoms, serum thyroxine and TRAb, thyroid ultrasound, and orbital computed tomography. PBMCs were separated from under 12 ml of fresh peripheral blood using Ficoll-Paque density gradient centrifugation. Trizol reagent was used to extract total RNA, and RNA quality was then checked on an Agilent 2100 Bioanalyzer.

Source material: blood. This TCR came from a woman aged 45-65 years with Graves' hyperthyroidism. The chain uses TRBV12-3 or TRBV12-4 and TRBJ1-1, and 8 junction bases match TRBD1. At the DNA level, the sequence is TGTGCCAGCAGCTACGACAGGGGAGCTTTCTTT. Its translation is CASSYDRGAFF.